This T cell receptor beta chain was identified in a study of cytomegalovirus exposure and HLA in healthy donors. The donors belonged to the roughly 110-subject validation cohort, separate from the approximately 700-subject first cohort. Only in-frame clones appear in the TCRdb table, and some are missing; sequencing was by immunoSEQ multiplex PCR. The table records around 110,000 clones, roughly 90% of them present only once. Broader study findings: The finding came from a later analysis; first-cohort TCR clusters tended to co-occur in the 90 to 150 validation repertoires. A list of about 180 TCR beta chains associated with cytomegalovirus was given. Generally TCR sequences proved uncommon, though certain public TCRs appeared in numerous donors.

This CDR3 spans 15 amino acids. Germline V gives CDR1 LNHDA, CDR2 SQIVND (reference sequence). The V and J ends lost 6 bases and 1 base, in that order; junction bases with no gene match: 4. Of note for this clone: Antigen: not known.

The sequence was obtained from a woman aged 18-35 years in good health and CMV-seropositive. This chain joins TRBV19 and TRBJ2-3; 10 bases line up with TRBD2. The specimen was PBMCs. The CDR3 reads CASSITSGGTDTQYF. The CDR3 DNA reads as TGTGCCAGTAGCATCACTAGCGGGGGCACAGATACGCAGTATTTT.